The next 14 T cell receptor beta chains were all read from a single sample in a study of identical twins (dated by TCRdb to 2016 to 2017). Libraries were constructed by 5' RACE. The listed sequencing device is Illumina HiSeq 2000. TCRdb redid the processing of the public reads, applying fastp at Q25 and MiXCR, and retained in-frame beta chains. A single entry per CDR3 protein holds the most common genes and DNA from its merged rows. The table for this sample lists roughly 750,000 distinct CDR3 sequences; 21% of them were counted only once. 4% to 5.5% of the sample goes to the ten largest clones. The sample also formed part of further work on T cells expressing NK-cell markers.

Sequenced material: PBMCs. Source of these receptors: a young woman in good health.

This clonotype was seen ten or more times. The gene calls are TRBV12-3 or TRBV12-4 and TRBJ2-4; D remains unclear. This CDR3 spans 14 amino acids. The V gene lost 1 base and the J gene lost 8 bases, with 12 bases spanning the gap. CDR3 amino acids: CASSLVSYGHIQYF. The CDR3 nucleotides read TGTGCCAGCAGTTTAGTCAGCTATGGCCACATTCAGTACTTC.

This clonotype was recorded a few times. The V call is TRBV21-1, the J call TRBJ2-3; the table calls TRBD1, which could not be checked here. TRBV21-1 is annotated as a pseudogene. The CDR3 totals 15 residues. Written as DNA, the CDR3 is TGTGCCAGCAGCAAAGAACAGGGCCTCACAGATACGCAGTATTTT. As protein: CASSKEQGLTDTQYF.

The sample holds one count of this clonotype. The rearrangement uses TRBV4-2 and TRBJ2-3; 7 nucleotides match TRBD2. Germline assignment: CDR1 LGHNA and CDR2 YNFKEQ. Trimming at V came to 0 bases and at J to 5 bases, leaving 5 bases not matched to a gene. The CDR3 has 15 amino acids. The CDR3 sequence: CASSQDRTSIDTQYF. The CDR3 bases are TGTGCCAGCAGCCAAGATCGGACTAGTATAGATACGCAGTATTTT.

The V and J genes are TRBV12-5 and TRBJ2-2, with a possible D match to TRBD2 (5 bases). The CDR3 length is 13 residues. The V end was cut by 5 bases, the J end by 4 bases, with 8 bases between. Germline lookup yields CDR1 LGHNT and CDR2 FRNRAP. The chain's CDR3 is CASGGETTGELFF. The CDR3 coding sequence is TGTGCTAGTGGTGGGGAGACCACCGGGGAGCTGTTTTTT.

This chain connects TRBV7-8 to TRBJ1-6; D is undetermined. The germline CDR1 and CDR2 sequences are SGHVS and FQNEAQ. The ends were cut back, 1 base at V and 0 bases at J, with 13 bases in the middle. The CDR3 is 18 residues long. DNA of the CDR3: TGTGCCAGCAGCTTAGTAGGACGGACGAGCTCCTATAATTCACCCCTCCACTTT. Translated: CASSLVGRTSSYNSPLHF.

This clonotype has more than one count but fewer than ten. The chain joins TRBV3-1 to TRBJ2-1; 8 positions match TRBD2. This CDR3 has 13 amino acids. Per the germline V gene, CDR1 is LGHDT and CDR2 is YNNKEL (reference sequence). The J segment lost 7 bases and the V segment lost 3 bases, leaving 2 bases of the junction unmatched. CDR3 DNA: TGTGCCAGCAGCCAGAGACTAGCGAATGAGCAGTTCTTC. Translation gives CASSQRLANEQFF.

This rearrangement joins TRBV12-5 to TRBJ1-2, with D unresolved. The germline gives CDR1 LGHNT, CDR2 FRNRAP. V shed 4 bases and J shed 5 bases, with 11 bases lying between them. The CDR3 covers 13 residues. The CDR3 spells CASGWTLDYGYTF. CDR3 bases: TGTGCTAGTGGTTGGACCCTAGATTATGGCTACACCTTC.

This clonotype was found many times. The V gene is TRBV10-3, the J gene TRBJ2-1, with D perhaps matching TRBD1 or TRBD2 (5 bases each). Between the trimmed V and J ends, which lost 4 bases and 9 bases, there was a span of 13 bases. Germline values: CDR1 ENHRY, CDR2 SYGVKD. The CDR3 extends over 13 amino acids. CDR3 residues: CAISVTGRGEQFF. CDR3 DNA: TGTGCCATCAGTGTAACGGGAAGGGGTGAGCAGTTCTTC.

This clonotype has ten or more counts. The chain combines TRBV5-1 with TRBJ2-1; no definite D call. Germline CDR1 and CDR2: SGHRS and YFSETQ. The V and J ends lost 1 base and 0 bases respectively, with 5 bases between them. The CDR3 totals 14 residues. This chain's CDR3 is CASSLSNSYNEQFF. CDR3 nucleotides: TGCGCCAGCAGCTTGAGTAACTCCTACAATGAGCAGTTCTTC.

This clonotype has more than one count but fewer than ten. In DNA, the CDR3 is TGTGCCAGCAGCTTGATGACGCAAGAGACCCAGTACTTC. Its protein product is CASSLMTQETQYF. The rearrangement links TRBV7-8 to TRBJ2-5; D ambiguous. CDR3 length equals 13 residues. Germline V gives CDR1 SGHVS, CDR2 FQNEAQ. Trimming pared 3 bases from V and 2 bases from J, leaving 7 bases between.

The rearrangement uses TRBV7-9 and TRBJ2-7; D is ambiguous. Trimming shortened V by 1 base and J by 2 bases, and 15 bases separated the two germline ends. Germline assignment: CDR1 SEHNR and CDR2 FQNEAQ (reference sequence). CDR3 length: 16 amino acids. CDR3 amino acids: CASSLVSTDGPYEQYF. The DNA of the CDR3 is TGTGCCAGCAGCTTAGTTAGCACGGACGGACCCTACGAGCAGTACTTC.

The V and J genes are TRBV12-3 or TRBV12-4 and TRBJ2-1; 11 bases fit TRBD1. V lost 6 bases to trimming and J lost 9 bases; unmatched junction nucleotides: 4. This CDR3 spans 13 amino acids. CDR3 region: CASSPGTGGEQFF. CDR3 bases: TGTGCCAGCAGCCCAGGGACAGGGGGTGAGCAGTTCTTC.

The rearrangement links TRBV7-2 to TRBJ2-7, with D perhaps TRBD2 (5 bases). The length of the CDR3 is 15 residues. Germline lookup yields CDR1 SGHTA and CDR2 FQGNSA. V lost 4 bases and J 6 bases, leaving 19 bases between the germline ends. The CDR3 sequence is CASSSLGRTFVEQYF. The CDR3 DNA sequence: TGTGCCAGCAGCTCCCTCGGACGGACTTTTGTCGAGCAGTACTTC.

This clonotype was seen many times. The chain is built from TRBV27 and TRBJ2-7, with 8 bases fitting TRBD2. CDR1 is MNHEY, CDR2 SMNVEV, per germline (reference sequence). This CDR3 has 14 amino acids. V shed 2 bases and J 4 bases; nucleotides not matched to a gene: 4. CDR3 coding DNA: TGTGCCAGCAGTTTAACGGGGGGGCGGTACGAGCAGTACTTC. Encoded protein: CASSLTGGRYEQYF.